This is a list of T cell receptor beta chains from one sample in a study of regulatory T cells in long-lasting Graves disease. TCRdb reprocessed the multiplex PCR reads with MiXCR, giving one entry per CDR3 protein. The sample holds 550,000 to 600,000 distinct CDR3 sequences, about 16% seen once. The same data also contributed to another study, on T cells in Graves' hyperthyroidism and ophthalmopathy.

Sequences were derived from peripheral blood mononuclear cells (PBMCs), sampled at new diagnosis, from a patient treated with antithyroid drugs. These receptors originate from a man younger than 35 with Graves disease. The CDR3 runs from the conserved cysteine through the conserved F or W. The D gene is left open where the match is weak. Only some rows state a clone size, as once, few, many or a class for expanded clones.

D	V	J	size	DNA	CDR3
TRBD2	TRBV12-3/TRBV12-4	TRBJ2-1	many	TGTGCCAGCAGTTTAGGGGCGGGAGCGGGAGGGAATGAGCAGTTCTTC	CASSLGAGAGGNEQFF
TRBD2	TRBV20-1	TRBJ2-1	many	TGCAGTGCTAGAGATCCAGCGGGAGGGCCTACTGAGCAGTTCTTC	CSARDPAGGPTEQFF
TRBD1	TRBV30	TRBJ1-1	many	TGTGCCTGGAGTAGGGGACAGGGGCTGAACACTGAAGCTTTCTTT	CAWSRGQGLNTEAFF
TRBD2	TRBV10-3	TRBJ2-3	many	TGTGCCATCAGTGAGTCTGGCGTAGTTGACGCGGCGGGAGATGGCACAGATACGCAGTATTTT	CAISESGVVDAAGDGTDTQYF
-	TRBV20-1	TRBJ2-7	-	TGCAGTGCTAGAGTGCCAGGGGCAGGAGGCGAGCAGTACTTC	CSARVPGAGGEQYF
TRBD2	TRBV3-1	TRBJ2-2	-	TGTGCCAGCAGCCAAGAGCAACTAGCGGAATACACCGGGGAGCTGTTTTTT	CASSQEQLAEYTGELFF
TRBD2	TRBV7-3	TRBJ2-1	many	TGTGCCAGCAGCCCCGGACTAGCTCCGGAAAGGAGCTCCTACAATGAGCAGTTCTTC	CASSPGLAPERSSYNEQFF
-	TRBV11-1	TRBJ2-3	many	TGTGCCAGCAGCCTATTGACCGATTTAGCTACGCAGTATTTT	CASSLLTDLATQYF
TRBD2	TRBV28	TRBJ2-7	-	TGTGCCAGCAGTCAATCGTGGGGCGGGAGAATCCACGAGCAGTACTTC	CASSQSWGGRIHEQYF
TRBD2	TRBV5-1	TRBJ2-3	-	TGCGCCAGCAGCACCGGGACTAGCGGGCCAGATACGCAGTATTTT	CASSTGTSGPDTQYF
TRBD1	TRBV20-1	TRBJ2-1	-	TGCAGTGCTAGCTCTGGACAGGGCTCCTACAATGAGCAGTTCTTC	CSASSGQGSYNEQFF
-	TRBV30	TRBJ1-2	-	TGTGCCTGGATCAGGGTCCCCGGGCAATTCGGCTACACCTTC	CAWIRVPGQFGYTF
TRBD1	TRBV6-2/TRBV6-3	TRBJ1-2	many	TGTGCCAGCAGGAGGACAGGGGACTATGGCTACACCTTC	CASRRTGDYGYTF
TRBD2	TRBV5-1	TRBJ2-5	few	TGTGCCAGCAGCTCGGGACTAGCGGGGAAAGAGACCCAGTACTTC	CASSSGLAGKETQYF
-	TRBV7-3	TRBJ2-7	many	TGTGCCAGCAGCTTAGGGGAGCTCTACGAGCAGTACTTC	CASSLGELYEQYF
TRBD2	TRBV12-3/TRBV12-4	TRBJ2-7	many	TGTGCCAGCACAGCGGGAGACCCCAACGAGCAGTACTTC	CASTAGDPNEQYF
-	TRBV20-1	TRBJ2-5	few	TGCAGTGCTAGACCCCTCCTAGGAAGGGAGACCCAGTACTTC	CSARPLLGRETQYF
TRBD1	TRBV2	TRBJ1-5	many	TGTGCCAGCAGCAGGGACAGGGGCAATCAGCCCCAGCATTTT	CASSRDRGNQPQHF
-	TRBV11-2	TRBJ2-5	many	TGTGCCAGCAGCGCCCAGGTCAGGGGAACCCAGTACTTC	CASSAQVRGTQYF
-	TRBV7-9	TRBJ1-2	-	TGTGCCAGCAGCGAAAGGACAGCTAACTATGGCTACACCTTC	CASSERTANYGYTF
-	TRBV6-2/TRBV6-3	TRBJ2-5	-	TGTGCCAGCATAAAGACGGCCGACGAGACCCAGTACTTC	CASIKTADETQYF
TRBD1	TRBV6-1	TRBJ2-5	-	TGTGCCAGCAGCAGGGACAGGGGACCCGAGTCTACCCAGTACTTC	CASSRDRGPESTQYF
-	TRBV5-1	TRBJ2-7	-	TGCGCCAGCAGCTTAGGAGGGTATCACGAGCAGTACTTC	CASSLGGYHEQYF
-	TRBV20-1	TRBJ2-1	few	TGCAGTGCTAGAGATCTGGAGCAGTTCTTC	CSARDLEQFF
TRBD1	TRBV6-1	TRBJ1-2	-	TGCGCCGGTGGCGGGACAGCCCTCTATGGCTACACCTTC	CAGGGTALYGYTF
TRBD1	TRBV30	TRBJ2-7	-	TGTGCCTGGACCGGAGGGGGAACAGGGGGCGCAAAGTCGTTAATCTACGAGCAGTACTTC	CAWTGGGTGGAKSLIYEQYF
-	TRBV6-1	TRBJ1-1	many	TGTGCCAGCAGTGGGGGGGACGGTTTGAACACTGAAGCTTTCTTT	CASSGGDGLNTEAFF
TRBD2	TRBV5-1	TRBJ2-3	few	TGCGCCAGCAGCTTGGGGGGGACTAGCGGGACAGATACGCAGTATTTT	CASSLGGTSGTDTQYF
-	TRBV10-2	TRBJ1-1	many	TGCGCCAGCAGGGGCGAGGGGACTGAAGCTTTCTTT	CASRGEGTEAFF
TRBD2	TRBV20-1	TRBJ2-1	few	TGCAGTGCTAGAGTATATAGCGGGAGGATTGAGGGCAATGAGCAGTTCTTC	CSARVYSGRIEGNEQFF
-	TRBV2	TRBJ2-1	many	TGTGCCAGCCTCGGGTTAAAGTTAGGCAATGAGCAGTTCTTC	CASLGLKLGNEQFF
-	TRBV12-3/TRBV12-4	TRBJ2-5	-	TGTGCCAGCAGTCTCCCCACAGCTGAGACCCAGTACTTC	CASSLPTAETQYF
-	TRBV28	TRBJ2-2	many	TGTGCCAGCAGTTTTCTTTTCCGGGAGCTCGGCGGGGAGCTGTTTTTT	CASSFLFRELGGELFF
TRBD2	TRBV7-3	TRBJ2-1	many	TGTGCCAGCAGCTTACGGACTAGCGGGGTACGCAATGAGCAGTTCTTC	CASSLRTSGVRNEQFF
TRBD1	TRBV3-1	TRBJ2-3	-	TGTGCCAGCAGCCAAGGAAATGGGGACAGGGCATATTTT	CASSQGNGDRAYF
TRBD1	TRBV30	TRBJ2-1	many	TGTGCCTGGAGTCAAGGGGGCGGTGAGCAGTTCTTC	CAWSQGGGEQFF
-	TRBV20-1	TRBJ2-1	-	TGCAGTGGGACGGAGTATTATGGGGATGAGCAGTTCTTC	CSGTEYYGDEQFF
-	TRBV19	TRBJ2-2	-	TGTGCCAGTAGTATCGGTCCCAAAAACGGGGAGCTGTTTTTT	CASSIGPKNGELFF
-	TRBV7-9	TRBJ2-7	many	TGTGCCAGCAGCTTGGAAGGAGGACTCGAGCAGTACTTC	CASSLEGGLEQYF
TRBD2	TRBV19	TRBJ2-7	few	TGTGCCAGTAGTAGCTGGGACTACGCCGAGCAGTACTTC	CASSSWDYAEQYF
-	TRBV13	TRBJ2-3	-	TGTGCCAGCAGCTTAGGGGAGGGAACAGATACGCAGTATTTT	CASSLGEGTDTQYF
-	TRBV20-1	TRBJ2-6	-	TGCAGTGCTATATCCGTCTCTGGGGCCAACGTCCTGACTTTC	CSAISVSGANVLTF
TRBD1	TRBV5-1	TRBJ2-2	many	TGCGCCAGCAGCTTGGAGGGACAGGGTCCCGGGGAGCTGTTTTTT	CASSLEGQGPGELFF
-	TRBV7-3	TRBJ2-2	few	TGTGCCAGCGCCCAGGGGCGTACCGGGGAGCTGTTTTTT	CASAQGRTGELFF
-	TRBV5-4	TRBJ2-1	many	TGTGCCAGCAGCTTGGGCTGGGACTCCGGCTACAATGAGCAGTTCTTC	CASSLGWDSGYNEQFF
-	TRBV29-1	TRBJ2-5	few	TGCAGCGTTGACGATGGTCAAGAGACCCAGTACTTC	CSVDDGQETQYF
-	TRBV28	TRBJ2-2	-	TGTGCCAGCCGTGACTCCGACACCGGGGAGCTGTTTTTT	CASRDSDTGELFF
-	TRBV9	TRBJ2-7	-	TGTGCCAGCAGCGTAAGCCAGACCTACGAGCAGTACTTC	CASSVSQTYEQYF
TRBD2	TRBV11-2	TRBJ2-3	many	TGTGCCAGCAGCTTAAGGTTCACTAGCGGGGGTAGCACAGATACGCAGTATTTT	CASSLRFTSGGSTDTQYF
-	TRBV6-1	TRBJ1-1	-	TGTGCCAGCACCTTCAAGAACACCTATATGAACACTGAAGCTTTCTTT	CASTFKNTYMNTEAFF
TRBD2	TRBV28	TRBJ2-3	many	TGTGCCAGCAGTTTCGCACTAGCGGGGATGGATACGCAGTATTTT	CASSFALAGMDTQYF
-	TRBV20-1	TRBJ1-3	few	TGCAGTGCTGAGCTAACGGTCGGAAACACCATATATTTT	CSAELTVGNTIYF
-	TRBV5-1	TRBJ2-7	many	TGCGCCAGCAGCCTGATGGACCTTAGCTCCTACGAGCAGTACTTC	CASSLMDLSSYEQYF
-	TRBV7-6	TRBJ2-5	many	TGTGCCAGCACCCCGACCGGGACACGCGAGACCCAGTACTTC	CASTPTGTRETQYF
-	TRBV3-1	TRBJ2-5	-	TGTGCCAGCAGCCGAGCGTTAACATCACCCCAGTACTTC	CASSRALTSPQYF
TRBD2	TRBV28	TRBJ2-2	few	TGTGCCTGCCAGACTAGCGGGAGATCCACCGGGGAGCTGTTTTTT	CACQTSGRSTGELFF
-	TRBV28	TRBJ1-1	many	TGTGCCAGCAGTTGGGGGGCAGTGAGCACTGAAGCTTTCTTT	CASSWGAVSTEAFF
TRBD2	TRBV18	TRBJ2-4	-	TGTGCCAGCTCACAAAGGACTAGCGGGAGCATAAACATTCAGTACTTC	CASSQRTSGSINIQYF
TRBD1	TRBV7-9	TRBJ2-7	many	TGTGCCAGCGTTCGGGACAGGGCATACGAGCAGTACTTC	CASVRDRAYEQYF
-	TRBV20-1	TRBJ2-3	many	TGCAGTGCTAGAGATAGAGGGTGGCGGGAGCAGTATTTT	CSARDRGWREQYF